Below are 10 T cell receptor beta chains sequenced from a single sample in a study of shared clonotypes between healthy human individuals. Sequenced by immunoSEQ multiplex PCR; TCRdb stores in-frame clones only, minus some. The sample records about 480,000 clones, roughly 79% being singletons. Material for sequencing was PBMCs. Source of these receptors: a woman in her forties in good health. Some clones in this sample may be carry-over from other donors' samples.

The rearrangement joins TRBV28 to TRBJ1-1, with 11 positions matching TRBD1. J lost 4 bases, V lost 4 bases, and 5 bases had no gene match. Germline CDR1 is MDHEN and CDR2 is SYDVKM. The length of the CDR3 is 15 residues. This CDR3 is CASSWTGGGGTEAFF. CDR3 nucleotides: TGTGCCAGCAGTTGGACAGGGGGCGGGGGCACTGAAGCTTTCTTT.

A word on this clone: With a far larger clone one base away, a read error is the likely cause. The chain links TRBV6-1 to TRBJ2-1, with 9 bases identical to TRBD2. Unmatched junction bases numbered 5, after V lost 8 bases and J lost 3 bases. Germline CDR1 is MNHNS and CDR2 is SASEGT. The CDR3 spans 14 residues. The CDR3 loop is CASPSSGIYNEQFF. The CDR3, as DNA: TGTGCCAGCCCCTCTAGCGGGATCTACAATGAGCAGTTCTTC.

This clone was counted once. The V and J genes are TRBV6-1 and TRBJ1-1; 7 bases agree with TRBD1. The ends lost 5 bases at V and 4 bases at J; junction bases unmatched: 7. This CDR3 is 14 amino acids long. CDR1 and CDR2 from the germline V gene are MNHNS and SASEGT. This CDR3 is CASSSTGDGTEAFF. CDR3 coding DNA: TGTGCCAGCAGTTCCACAGGGGATGGCACTGAAGCTTTCTTT.

This chain links TRBV19 with TRBJ1-4; D not resolved. Trimming stripped 5 bases from V and 5 bases from J, with 15 bases between. The CDR3 loop spans 15 amino acids. Germline V lookup: CDR1 LNHDA, CDR2 SQIVND (reference sequence). CDR3 sequence reads: CASSPQVANNEKLFF. The DNA of the CDR3 is TGTGCCAGTAGTCCACAAGTTGCGAACAATGAAAAACTGTTTTTT.

The chain recombines TRBV5-1 with TRBJ2-4; D is possibly TRBD1 or TRBD2 (5 bases each). V dropped 0 bases and J dropped 1 base, with 8 bases sitting between them. The CDR3 loop spans 15 amino acids. Germline V gives CDR1 SGHRS, CDR2 YFSETQ. This CDR3 is CASSLDGAAKNIQYF. CDR3 nucleotide sequence: TGCGCCAGCAGCTTGGACGGGGCGGCCAAAAACATTCAGTACTTC. Together with reference TRBV5-1 and TRBJ2-4, the CDR3 gives the full variable domain: KAGVTQTPRYLIKTRGQQVTLSCSPISGHRSVSWYQQTPGQGLQFLFEYFSETQRNKGNFPGRFSGRQFSNSRSEMNVSTLELGDSALYLCASSLDGAAKNIQYFGAGTRLSVL.

The rearrangement uses TRBV30 and TRBJ1-1, with D perhaps TRBD1 (6 bases). The CDR3 is made up of 13 amino acids. Germline V gene data show CDR1 as GTSNPN and CDR2 as SVGIG (reference sequence). Deletions cut 4 bases from V and 11 bases from J, with 20 bases between. CDR3 nucleotide sequence: TGTGCCTGGAACCTGGGACCGAGGGGGGAGGCTTTCTTT. This encodes CAWNLGPRGEAFF.

Remarks on this clone: Compared with germline, one end of the junction differs, possibly owing to a read error. This chain joins TRBV30 and TRBJ1-1; D is uncertain. Germline loops: CDR1 GTSNPN, CDR2 SVGIG (reference sequence). The CDR3 consists of 10 residues. The CDR3 reads CTFVNTEAFF. The DNA of the CDR3 is TGCACTTTTGTGAACACTGAAGCTTTCTTT. The full variable domain, completed using reference TRBV30 and TRBJ1-1, is SQTIHQWPATLVQPVGSPLSLECTVEGTSNPNLYWYRQAAGRGLQLLFYSVGIGQISSEVPQNLSASRPQDRQFILSSKKLLLSDSGFYLCTFVNTEAFFGQGTRLTVV.

Regarding this clone: The sample holds other DNA sequences that translate to the same CDR3. This sequence joins TRBV19 and TRBJ2-7; 13 nucleotides match TRBD2. This CDR3 is built from 15 residues. Germline lookup yields CDR1 LNHDA and CDR2 SQIVND (reference sequence). With V trimmed by 6 bases and J by 2 bases, 4 bases remained unmatched. CDR3 loop: CASSPGLAGAYEQYF. In DNA form, the CDR3 reads TGTGCCAGTAGCCCCGGACTAGCGGGAGCCTACGAGCAGTACTTC.

V gene TRBV2 combines with J gene TRBJ2-5; no clear D. Trimming pared 3 bases from V and 5 bases from J, leaving 22 bases between. Germline V gene sequence: CDR1 SNHLY, CDR2 FYNNEI. This CDR3 region has 17 residues. The CDR3 region is CASSDPMAAQGRETQYF. The CDR3 coding sequence is TGTGCCAGCAGTGATCCCATGGCGGCCCAAGGCCGGGAGACCCAGTACTTC.

The gene calls are TRBV15 and TRBJ2-1; D gene uncertain. Germline V lookup: CDR1 LNHNV, CDR2 YYDKDF (reference sequence). The CDR3 length is 14 residues. Trimming took 0 bases from V and 6 from J, leaving 9 bases between them. Here the CDR3 reads CATSRDLAANEQFF. The CDR3 DNA is TGTGCCACCAGCAGAGATCTGGCCGCCAATGAGCAGTTCTTC.